This is a list of T cell receptor beta chains from one sample in a study of shared clonotypes between healthy human individuals. Generated by immunoSEQ multiplex PCR, the TCRdb table keeps only in-frame clones and is missing some. This table holds about 1.5 million clones, roughly 96% found once. Material for sequencing was naive CD4+ T cells sorted from blood. All receptors derive from a man between 25 and 39 years old in good health. Each CDR3 is given without its conserved first and last residue. Fields, in order: V gene, D gene, CDR3 protein. The D gene is left open where the match is weak.

TRBV9 NA ASSAAGLVIQETQY
TRBV5-1 TRBD2 ASSAVAGGEETQY
TRBV11-2 NA ASTPFRFGEQF
TRBV19 NA ASSIDGAGTSTDTQY
TRBV15 TRBD2 ATSRDRAGANEQF
TRBV30 NA AWNTDVGLASNEQF
TRBV10-3 TRBD1 AISESMTGAKNIQY
TRBV19 TRBD2 ASSMGLAGATGELF
TRBV18 NA ASSPLAERTEAF
TRBV6-1 TRBD1 ASTSQGDQPQH
TRBV5-1 NA ASSLGVSSYEQY
TRBV28 NA ASRSGPEAF
TRBV28 TRBD1 ASIQPTGGTGELF
TRBV7-8 TRBD1 ASNAGQGGYEQY
TRBV5-1 NA ASSFQANTEAF
TRBV2 NA ASKQGGNEKLF
TRBV5-1 TRBD1 ASNAAGGAFETQY
TRBV6-5 NA ASRQPKGADTQY
TRBV29-1 NA SVLPDHLNEQF
TRBV4-1 NA ASSLPLDELF
TRBV27 TRBD2 ASSLRGLAGVSGELF
TRBV28 TRBD2 AACRPSGRVDYNEQF
TRBV2 NA ARQLGQNTEAF
TRBV28 NA ASSLEVFGRSNQPQH
TRBV10-3 NA AISVDWPGAYEQY
TRBV9 NA ASSVVPRIESGNTIY
TRBV7-9 TRBD1 ASSLRGPLSYEQY
TRBV15 NA ATSLERGGWQY
TRBV11-2 TRBD2 ASSARRLAGDREQY
TRBV10-1 TRBD2 ASSPGGETQY
TRBV7-2 TRBD1 ASSQTGGQPQH
TRBV9 TRBD2 ASSVATSSYYNEQF
TRBV28 TRBD2 ASISLLSSGTTDTQY
TRBV20-1 NA SARSNEQF
TRBV28 NA ASSLDIEETQY
TRBV6-1 NA ASRLQRGGEQY
TRBV6-1 NA ASSEAGLTGELF
TRBV7-7 TRBD2 ASSLGGLGNEQF
TRBV7-2 TRBD1 ASSLGGQGGLFGELF
TRBV7-9 TRBD2 ASSAPGLVFYEQY
TRBV28 NA ASSIGTGRVR
TRBV28 NA ASTDRTYEQY
TRBV6-5 NA ASSYSSGVYTQY
TRBV18 TRBD1 ASSPPGQYGYT
TRBV11-2 NA ASSPLRTPARPGELF
TRBV11-2 TRBD2 ASSPLAGGYNEQF